Below, one T cell receptor beta chain is given with its context. This entry belongs to a study of T cell changes during pregnancy in multiple sclerosis. The length of the CDR3 is 14 residues. V was cut by 7 bases and J by 2 bases, with 17 bases left in between. Germline assignment: CDR1 GTSNPN and CDR2 SVGIG (reference sequence). Some clones are missing from TCRdb's copy, which holds only in-frame ones; the method was immunoSEQ multiplex PCR. The table records tens of thousands of clones, more than 75% of them present only once. The specimen was peripheral blood, collected in the third trimester of pregnancy. The TCR originated in a female donor with multiple sclerosis, enrolled in a pregnancy study. The J gene is TRBJ1-2, the V gene TRBV30, with a possible D match to TRBD1 (6 bases). In DNA, the CDR3 is TGTGCCTCGGTGTGGGGGCCTTACAACTATGGCTACACCTTC. Protein product: CASVWGPYNYGYTF.